The rows below give T cell receptor beta chains drawn from one sample of a study of T-cell reconstitution after alpha-beta-depleted transplantation in children. TCRdb recomputed calls from the PCR reads with MiXCR, one row per CDR3 protein. Among 780,000 or so distinct CDR3 sequences listed, roughly 15% were seen once. The sample here was PBMCs, mostly from graft donor cells, taken 360 days after TCRalphabeta/CD19-depleted stem cell transplant. The receptor source for this set is a male patient younger than 18 who had a stem cell transplant for acute lymphoblastic leukemia, so the T cells may come from the graft donor. Each CDR3 is given with its conserved first and last residue. D genes are given only for firm matches. Only part of the rows carry a size: once, few, many, or a class if the clone is expanded.

abundance	j_gene	d_gene	v_gene	CDR3nt	CDR3aa
few	TRBJ1-1	-	TRBV6-5	TGTGCCAGCAGTTACGGGGGGGTGAACACTGAAGCTTTCTTT	CASSYGGVNTEAFF
-	TRBJ2-5	TRBD1	TRBV4-1	TGCGCCAGCAGCCAAGAACGGGGCGCACAGGGGGAGACCCAGTACTTC	CASSQERGAQGETQYF
-	TRBJ2-2	-	TRBV7-2	TGTGCCAGCAGCTTAGGGTCGACAGTCACCGGGGAGCTGTTTTTT	CASSLGSTVTGELFF
-	TRBJ2-3	-	TRBV5-1	TGCGCCAGCCGCGACAGGTACCAAATATGGGATACGCAGTATTTT	CASRDRYQIWDTQYF
many	TRBJ2-7	TRBD2	TRBV7-9	TGTGCCAGCAGCACGCTGACTAGCGGTAACTTC	CASSTLTSGNF
few	TRBJ1-2	TRBD1	TRBV27	TGTGCCAGCAGTACAGGGGTAGCCTATGGCTACACCTTC	CASSTGVAYGYTF
-	TRBJ1-2	-	TRBV2	TGTGCCAGCAGTTCGACAGTTTGGAGTGGCTACACCTTC	CASSSTVWSGYTF
few	TRBJ2-3	TRBD2	TRBV7-2	TGTGCCAGCAGCTTAGAGGGAGCGGGAGCGACAGATACGCAGTATTTT	CASSLEGAGATDTQYF
-	TRBJ2-1	-	TRBV7-8	TGTGCCAGCAGCTCCAACATACTTTACAATGAGCAGTTCTTC	CASSSNILYNEQFF
-	TRBJ2-5	-	TRBV3-1	TGTGCCAGCAGCCAAGATGAAGGGCTCCCTCAGTACTTC	CASSQDEGLPQYF
-	TRBJ2-3	TRBD1	TRBV18	TGTGCCAGCTCACCACGGACAGGGGGAGATACGCAGTATTTT	CASSPRTGGDTQYF
few	TRBJ1-2	-	TRBV12-3/TRBV12-4	TGTGCCAGCACCATGCGGGGACCTAACTATGGCTACACCTTC	CASTMRGPNYGYTF
few	TRBJ1-1	-	TRBV7-3	TGTGCCAGCAGCTTAATTCCGGGAAGCCCCACTGAAGCTTTCTTT	CASSLIPGSPTEAFF
-	TRBJ1-6	-	TRBV27	TGTGCCAGCAGTCCACAGCTCCCCTATAATTCACCCCTCCACTTT	CASSPQLPYNSPLHF
few	TRBJ2-7	TRBD2	TRBV20-1	TGCAGTGCTCCTGATCTAGCGGGGATTCTCTACGAGCAGTACTTC	CSAPDLAGILYEQYF
-	TRBJ2-1	TRBD2	TRBV20-1	TGCAGTGCTCCGGCTAGCGGGAGACCCCTAAGCTACAATGAGCAGTTCTTC	CSAPASGRPLSYNEQFF
few	TRBJ2-7	TRBD2	TRBV4-1	TGCGCCAGCAGCCAAGGGACTAGCGGGAGGGCCACTCTGTACGAGCAGTACTTC	CASSQGTSGRATLYEQYF
few	TRBJ1-2	-	TRBV6-1	TGTGCCAGCAGTGAAACCCAGGCTTCCTACTATGGCTACACCTTC	CASSETQASYYGYTF
few	TRBJ2-7	-	TRBV21-1	TGTGCCAGCCCTGGACTAGCGGGACCGTACGAGCAGTACTTC	CASPGLAGPYEQYF
few	TRBJ2-3	TRBD1	TRBV29-1	TGCAGCGTTGATCCGACAGGGGACCTCACAGATACGCAGTATTTT	CSVDPTGDLTDTQYF
-	TRBJ2-5	-	TRBV7-3	TGTGCCAGCAGCCCCCATGGGTACTCCCAAGAGACCCAGTACTTC	CASSPHGYSQETQYF
few	TRBJ2-1	TRBD2	TRBV9	TGTGCCAGCAGCACGGGACTATTTAATGAGCAGTTCTTC	CASSTGLFNEQFF
many	TRBJ2-3	-	TRBV29-1	TGCAGCGTCTACAGTCCCAATACAGATACGCAGTATTTT	CSVYSPNTDTQYF
-	TRBJ1-4	-	TRBV15	TGTGCCACCAGCAGAGTTCGGGGGGCGCTGGGTGAAAAACTGTTTTTT	CATSRVRGALGEKLFF
many	TRBJ2-1	TRBD2	TRBV9	TGTGCCAGCAGCGCCCTCAGCGGGACCTACAATGAGCAGTTCTTC	CASSALSGTYNEQFF
-	TRBJ2-7	-	TRBV18	TGTGCCAGCTCACCACCCAGGGCCGGGGACGAGCAGTACTTC	CASSPPRAGDEQYF
few	TRBJ2-7	TRBD1	TRBV27	TGTGCCAGCAGGGAAACAGGGGGCTTCTACGAGCAGTACTTC	CASRETGGFYEQYF
once	TRBJ2-2	-	TRBV12-5	TGTGCTAGTGGTTTACAGGGGCAGCGGGGGTACACCGGGGAGCTGTTTTTT	CASGLQGQRGYTGELFF
few	TRBJ2-5	-	TRBV7-3	TGTGCCAGCAGCCTAGGGACCCTGGGGGAGACCCAGTACTTC	CASSLGTLGETQYF
few	TRBJ2-7	TRBD2	TRBV5-1	TGCGCCAGCAGCTTGGAGACTAGCGGGATTGGCTACGAGCAGTACTTC	CASSLETSGIGYEQYF
-	TRBJ2-1	-	TRBV3-1	TGTGCCAGCAGCCAAGATCGGGACCTTGGGTTGAGAGACAATGAGCAGTTCTTC	CASSQDRDLGLRDNEQFF
-	TRBJ2-4	-	TRBV19	TGTGCCAGTAGTAATTGGGATGCCAAAAACATTCAGTACTTC	CASSNWDAKNIQYF
few	TRBJ2-7	TRBD2	TRBV2	TGTGCCAGCAATCGGGACTACGCCTACGAGCAGTACTTC	CASNRDYAYEQYF
-	TRBJ2-7	-	TRBV7-2	TGTGCCAGCAGCCCCGACCTGCCACCTACCGCAGGCGAGCAGTACTTC	CASSPDLPPTAGEQYF
-	TRBJ2-2	TRBD2	TRBV25-1	TGTGCCAGCAGTGGAGGACTAGCGTTCTTCGGGGAGCTGTTTTTT	CASSGGLAFFGELFF
-	TRBJ2-7	-	TRBV7-9	TGTGCCAGCAGCTTAAATCAGGGGAGGAACTCCTACGAGCAGTACTTC	CASSLNQGRNSYEQYF
few	TRBJ1-2	-	TRBV20-1	TGCAGTGCAGCCAGGGACTATGGCTACACCTTC	CSAARDYGYTF
-	TRBJ1-1	-	TRBV20-1	TGCAGTGCTAGCCAAAGTATGAACACTGAAGCTTTCTTT	CSASQSMNTEAFF
many	TRBJ2-2	TRBD2	TRBV15	TGTGCCACCAGCAGTGTTCACCCACGGGGACTAGCGGGAACCGGGGAGCTGTTTTTT	CATSSVHPRGLAGTGELFF
-	TRBJ2-4	-	TRBV12-3/TRBV12-4	TGTGCCAGCAGCGCTCAACCTCAAAACATTCAGTACTTC	CASSAQPQNIQYF
-	TRBJ2-6	TRBD1	TRBV5-1	TGCGCCAGCAGCACCCTACAGGGGACATGGGGTGGGGCCAACGTCCTGACTTTC	CASSTLQGTWGGANVLTF
few	TRBJ2-7	TRBD2	TRBV4-1	TGCGCCAGCAGCCTTCGGACTAGCGGATACTACGAGCAGTACTTC	CASSLRTSGYYEQYF
-	TRBJ2-7	-	TRBV7-9	TGTGCCAGCAGCTTTGGACAGCCTACTACCTACGAGCAGTACTTC	CASSFGQPTTYEQYF
-	TRBJ2-1	-	TRBV20-1	TGCAGTGCTAGGGGGAAATACAATGAGCAGTTCTTC	CSARGKYNEQFF
-	TRBJ1-2	-	TRBV9	TGTGCCAGCAGCGTAGTCCCGGCCTCGAGAGGCTACACCTTC	CASSVVPASRGYTF
few	TRBJ2-5	-	TRBV25-1	TGTGCCAGCAGTGGAGGGTGGAACCAGTACTTC	CASSGGWNQYF
few	TRBJ2-1	-	TRBV5-1	TGCGCCAGCAGCGGAGGCTTTTGGTCGGGTGAGCAGTTCTTC	CASSGGFWSGEQFF
few	TRBJ2-3	TRBD1	TRBV10-3	TGTGCCATCAGTGAGCCTGGCAGGGGGTTTACAGATACGCAGTATTTT	CAISEPGRGFTDTQYF
few	TRBJ2-7	-	TRBV15	TGTGCCACCAGCAGTTACTACGAGCAGTACTTC	CATSSYYEQYF
many	TRBJ2-1	-	TRBV5-1	TGCGCCAGCAGCCCGAGCAGGGCCTACAATGAGCAGTTCTTC	CASSPSRAYNEQFF
few	TRBJ2-3	TRBD2	TRBV12-3/TRBV12-4	TGTGCCAGCAGGCATTGGACTAGGGGCACAGATACGCAGTATTTT	CASRHWTRGTDTQYF